Listed here are 13 T cell receptor beta chains from one sample, sequenced in a study of monozygotic twins with inflammatory bowel disease. TCRdb processed the 5' RACE reads again and assigns one entry to each CDR3 protein, with no DNA. Its listing shows 300,000 to 350,000 distinct CDR3 sequences. Sequencing was performed on blood. Receptors were obtained from a human donor with ulcerative colitis or Crohn's disease, or a healthy co-twin of an affected twin (not recorded which).

The V gene is TRBV4-3, the J gene TRBJ2-7. The V gene's germline CDR1 is LGHNA and CDR2 YSLEER. This CDR3 is built from 16 residues. CDR3 loop: CASSQGTVTASHEQYF.

The chain combines TRBV5-1 with TRBJ2-7. Germline values: CDR1 SGHRS, CDR2 YFSETQ. The CDR3 consists of 14 residues. The CDR3 loop reads CASSLGGDSYEQYF.

The CDR3 sequence: CSAKAGGREQYF. The chain has TRBV20-1 and TRBJ2-7; as DNA is missing, the TRBD2 call by TCRdb cannot be tested. From germline, CDR1 is DFQATT and CDR2 SNEGSKA (reference sequence). This CDR3 is 12 amino acids long.

The V and J genes are TRBV7-2 and TRBJ1-3. The CDR3 has 15 amino acids. Germline V gene sequence: CDR1 SGHTA, CDR2 FQGNSA. The CDR3 loop is CASSLGPDSGNTIYF.

The genes are TRBV3-1 and TRBJ1-4. Germline values: CDR1 LGHDT, CDR2 YNNKEL (reference sequence). The CDR3 totals 17 residues. CDR3 sequence: CASSQDPSGGSNEKLFF.

The V and J genes are TRBV20-1 and TRBJ2-3; without DNA, the TCRdb call of TRBD1 cannot be checked. From germline, CDR1 is DFQATT and CDR2 SNEGSKA (reference sequence). There are 16 residues in the CDR3. CDR3 amino acids: CSARDLAGPGTDTQYF.

The J gene is TRBJ1-1, the V gene TRBV7-2; TCRdb picks TRBD1, but there is no DNA to check that call. This CDR3 spans 15 amino acids. Germline CDR1 SGHTA, CDR2 FQGNSA. The CDR3 is CASRFSKDRVPEAFF.

CDR3 in amino acids: CSARDSNRGHSNQPQHF. The rearrangement uses TRBV20-1 and TRBJ1-5; TCRdb gives TRBD1 as the D gene, but with no DNA this cannot be confirmed. Germline assignment: CDR1 DFQATT and CDR2 SNEGSKA (reference sequence). The CDR3 is 17 residues long.

The chain uses TRBV5-1 and TRBJ2-2; with no DNA, the TCRdb D assignment of TRBD2 cannot be verified. The CDR3 extends over 15 amino acids. Germline CDR1 SGHRS, CDR2 YFSETQ. The CDR3 reads CASTTSGQNTGELFF.

This chain connects TRBV12-3 or TRBV12-4 to TRBJ2-3; the D call from TCRdb, TRBD1, cannot be confirmed without DNA. The length of the CDR3 is 15 residues. CDR3 sequence: CASSPASGGMNTQYF.

The chain employs TRBV20-1 and TRBJ2-1; TCRdb indicates TRBD1, and absent DNA this call remains unverified. Germline loops: CDR1 DFQATT, CDR2 SNEGSKA (reference sequence). The CDR3 extends over 13 amino acids. Here the CDR3 reads CSAPRETAREQFF.

The rearrangement joins TRBV6-5 to TRBJ2-3; the D gene TCRdb calls, TRBD1, cannot be checked with no DNA. There are 13 residues in the CDR3. From germline, CDR1 is MNHEY and CDR2 SVGAGI. CDR3: CASTRGRSDTQYF.

The chain is built from TRBV27 and TRBJ1-1; as DNA is missing, the TRBD1 call by TCRdb cannot be tested. There are 17 residues in the CDR3. In germline, CDR1 is MNHEY, CDR2 SMNVEV (reference sequence). This CDR3 reads CASSSPTRTGSNTEAFF.